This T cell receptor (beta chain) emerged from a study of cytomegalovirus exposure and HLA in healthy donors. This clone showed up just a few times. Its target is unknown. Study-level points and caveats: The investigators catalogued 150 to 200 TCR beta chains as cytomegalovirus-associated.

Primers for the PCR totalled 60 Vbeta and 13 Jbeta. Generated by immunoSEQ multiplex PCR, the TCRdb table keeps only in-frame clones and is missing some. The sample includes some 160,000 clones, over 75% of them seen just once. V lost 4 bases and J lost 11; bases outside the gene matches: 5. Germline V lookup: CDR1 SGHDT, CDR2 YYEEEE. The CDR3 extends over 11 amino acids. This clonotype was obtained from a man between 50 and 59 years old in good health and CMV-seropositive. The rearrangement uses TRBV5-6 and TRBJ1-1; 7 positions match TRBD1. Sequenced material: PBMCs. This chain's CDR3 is CASSLTGKAFF. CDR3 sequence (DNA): TGTGCCAGCAGCCTGACAGGGAAGGCTTTCTTT.